The T cell receptor (beta chain) under discussion was sequenced for a study of shared clonotypes between healthy human individuals. CDR3 length equals 14 residues. The V gene's germline CDR1 is MNHEY and CDR2 SMNVEV (reference sequence). Trimming left V 5 bases short and J 1 base short, with 9 bases between. Naive CD8 cells comprised CD45RO-negative, CCR7-positively selected cells, excluding terminally differentiated effector memory CD45RA+ cells. Clones were read by immunoSEQ multiplex PCR, and TCRdb kept only the in-frame ones, dropping some. The sample lists about 1.9 million clones, around 93% occurring once.

This TCR derives from a man in his late teens or twenties in good health. Some clones in this sample may be carry-over from other donors' samples. The material sequenced was naive CD8+ T cells from PBMCs. The rearrangement joins TRBV27 to TRBJ2-1, with D hard to call. The CDR3 region has the DNA TGTGCCAGCAGTCTAGACGGGTCCTACAATGAGCAGTTCTTC. Its protein product is CASSLDGSYNEQFF.